The next 19 T cell receptor beta chains were all read from a single sample in a study of T cell responses to AZD1222 COVID-19 vaccine. Repertoires were generated with immunoSEQ multiplex PCR, while TCRdb's copy carries only in-frame clones and drops some. Counted here are some 150,000 clones, 90% to 95% occurring once; the ten biggest clones make up over 3%. Sequences were derived from peripheral blood, sampled on day 0 of AZD1222 vaccination. Source of these receptors: an adult in good health.

This clone showed up just a few times. The CDR3 nucleotides read TGTGCCAGCAGCCTAAGCTGGCGCCACGAGCAGTACTTC. Translating it yields CASSLSWRHEQYF. The gene calls are TRBV5-6 and TRBJ2-7, with D hard to call. Looked up from germline, CDR1 is SGHDT and CDR2 is YYEEEE. The CDR3 covers 13 residues. Deletions cut 4 bases from V and 5 bases from J, with 13 bases between.

The chain is built from TRBV19 and TRBJ2-5, with 7 bases fitting TRBD2. CDR1 is LNHDA, CDR2 SQIVND, per germline (reference sequence). V lost 5 bases, J lost 5 bases, and 5 bases stayed unmatched. There are 13 residues in the CDR3. The CDR3 is CASSPQGGETQYF. The CDR3 bases are TGTGCCAGTAGTCCCCAGGGAGGGGAGACCCAGTACTTC.

The CDR3 bases are TGTGCCAGCGGTCGGGGTACGGAGACCCAGTACTTC. This translates into CASGRGTETQYF. This chain joins TRBV2 and TRBJ2-5, with TRBD2 as a possible D gene (5 bases). There are 12 residues in the CDR3. The ends were cut back, 8 bases at V and 5 bases at J, with 12 bases in the middle. CDR1 and CDR2 (germline): SNHLY, FYNNEI.

This chain links TRBV19 with TRBJ2-2; D not resolved. CDR1 LNHDA and CDR2 SQIVND come from the germline V gene (reference sequence). The germline V and J ends were trimmed by 8 bases and 0 bases, with 13 bases remaining between them. The CDR3 runs 15 residues. CDR3 sequence (DNA): TGTGCCAGTTCTCCCCAGCTCGCGAACACCGGGGAGCTGTTTTTT. Its translation is CASSPQLANTGELFF.

CDR3 sequence: CASSSREGSHEQYF. The CDR3 coding sequence is TGTGCCAGCAGCTCCCGCGAGGGGAGCCACGAGCAGTACTTC. This rearrangement joins TRBV13 to TRBJ2-7, with D perhaps given as TRBD1 or TRBD2 (5 bases each). Germline loops: CDR1 PRHDT, CDR2 FYEKMQ (reference sequence). The CDR3 is made up of 14 amino acids. Trimming took 4 bases from V and 5 from J, leaving 15 bases between them. Using reference TRBV13 and TRBJ2-7 for the parts outside the CDR3, the full variable domain is AAGVIQSPRHLIKEKRETATLKCYPIPRHDTVYWYQQGPGQDPQFLISFYEKMQSDKGSIPDRFSAQQFSDYHSELNMSSLELGDSALYFCASSSREGSHEQYFGPGTRLTVT.

The rearrangement links TRBV11-3 to TRBJ2-1, with a possible D match to TRBD2 (5 bases). The CDR3 consists of 16 residues. V gave up 2 bases and J gave up 5 bases, with 16 bases separating them. Germline V lookup: CDR1 SGHNT, CDR2 YENEEA. CDR3 DNA sequence: TGTGCCAGCAGCTTAAGGACTGAAAAGTTACACAATGAGCAGTTCTTC. Its translation is CASSLRTEKLHNEQFF.

The gene calls are TRBV6-6 and TRBJ2-1; TRBD2 is a possible D gene (6 bases). The CDR3 spans 13 residues. The V and J ends lost 7 bases and 2 bases respectively, with 9 bases between them. Germline values: CDR1 MNHNY, CDR2 SVGAGI (reference sequence). The CDR3 coding sequence is TGTGCCAGCACTAGCGACACCTACAATGAGCAGTTCTTC. Its protein product is CASTSDTYNEQFF.

The CDR3 DNA is TGTGCCAGCAGCCCTAGCGGGAGGCGCACAGATACGCAGTATTTT. It specifies CASSPSGRRTDTQYF. The chain combines TRBV14 with TRBJ2-3, with 11 bases identical to TRBD2. With V trimmed by 4 bases and J by 1 base, 1 base remained unmatched. From germline, CDR1 is SGHDN and CDR2 FVKESK. This CDR3 comprises 15 residues.

In its sample, this clone was seen a few times. V gene TRBV18 combines with J gene TRBJ2-1, with 9 bases fitting TRBD1. This CDR3 has 15 amino acids. Germline CDR1 reads KGHSH; CDR2 reads LQKENI. J gave up 8 bases and V 5 bases, and 10 bases lay outside the gene matches. Here the CDR3 DNA reads TGTGCCAGCTCATTAGGGACAGGGAGTTTCGATGAGCAGTTCTTC. Translation gives CASSLGTGSFDEQFF.

V is TRBV28 and J is TRBJ2-2; tentatively, D is TRBD1 (5 bases). V was clipped by 5 bases and J by 9 bases, with 13 bases between them. CDR3 length equals 13 residues. Germline CDR1 MDHEN, CDR2 SYDVKM. This chain's CDR3 is CASSVDISRELFF. CDR3 in DNA: TGTGCCAGCAGTGTGGACATCTCGCGGGAGCTGTTTTTT. Variable domain in full (rest from reference TRBV28 and TRBJ2-2): DVKVTQSSRYLVKRTGEKVFLECVQDMDHENMFWYRQDPGLGLRLIYFSYDVKMKEKGDIPEGYSVSREKKERFSLILESASTNQTSMYLCASSVDISRELFFGEGSRLTVL.

This chain connects TRBV5-1 to TRBJ2-7; a possible D gene is TRBD1 (5 bases). The CDR3 covers 14 residues. The germline gives CDR1 SGHRS, CDR2 YFSETQ. V lost 0 bases and J lost 4, with 11 bases in between. CDR3 coding DNA: TGCGCCAGCAGCTTGGGCAGGGCCCCATACGAGCAGTACTTC. It yields the protein CASSLGRAPYEQYF.

V and J are TRBV7-3 and TRBJ2-1; D not resolved. V was clipped by 2 bases and J by 4 bases, with 18 bases between them. This CDR3 spans 17 amino acids. Germline CDR1 SGHTA, CDR2 FQGTGA. The CDR3 spells CASSLWELSSSYNEQFF. The CDR3 nucleotides are TGTGCCAGCAGCTTATGGGAACTATCTTCATCTTACAATGAGCAGTTCTTC.

The chain combines TRBV19 with TRBJ2-1; D remains ambiguous. Germline CDR1 and CDR2: LNHDA and SQIVND (reference sequence). The CDR3 is 14 amino acids. Trimming took off 3 bases at V and 10 bases at J, with 16 bases between the two ends. CDR3: CASSIGDKYAEQFF. For the CDR3, the DNA is TGTGCCAGTAGTATCGGCGACAAGTATGCGGAGCAGTTCTTC.

The genes are TRBV12-5 and TRBJ2-7; tentatively, D is TRBD2 (7 bases). The CDR3 extends over 16 amino acids. Trimming pared 3 bases from V and 1 base from J, leaving 16 bases between. Germline V gives CDR1 LGHNT, CDR2 FRNRAP. CDR3 sequence (DNA): TGTGCTAGTGGTTTTGGGGGGGGCAGGGCTTCCTACGAGCAGTACTTC. It is translated as CASGFGGGRASYEQYF.

This CDR3 reads CASRPPRTGGAGELFF. The CDR3 coding sequence is TGTGCCAGCAGACCCCCACGGACAGGGGGCGCGGGGGAGCTGTTTTTT. The chain is built from TRBV3-1 (or the pseudogene TRBV3-2) and TRBJ2-2; 11 bases align to TRBD1. This CDR3 has 16 residues. Unmatched junction bases numbered 11, after V lost 6 bases and J lost 8 bases. Germline-derived CDR1 and CDR2 are LGHDT and YNNKEL (reference sequence).

The V call is TRBV5-1, the J call TRBJ1-2; D might be TRBD1 (5 bases). This CDR3 comprises 14 residues. Germline V gene data show CDR1 as SGHRS and CDR2 as YFSETQ. The V end lost 0 bases, the J end lost 5 bases, and 11 bases lay between the germline ends. The CDR3 coding sequence is TGCGCCAGCAGCTTGGCCGGGACGGCTTATGGCTACACCTTC. Residues: CASSLAGTAYGYTF.

The chain combines TRBV10-3 with TRBJ1-1, with 8 bases lining up with TRBD1. CDR1 and CDR2 from the germline V gene are ENHRY and SYGVKD. The V and J ends lost 3 bases and 4 bases, in that order; junction bases with no gene match: 7. This CDR3 has 15 amino acids. This chain's CDR3 is CAISDTTGGGTEAFF. The CDR3 nucleotides are TGTGCCATCAGTGATACAACAGGGGGTGGCACTGAAGCTTTCTTT.

The genes are TRBV5-6 and TRBJ1-2; TRBD1 aligns across 7 bases. Per germline, CDR1 SGHDT and CDR2 YYEEEE. The CDR3 spans 16 residues. Trimming took 4 bases from V and 7 from J; bases not matched to a gene: 16. CDR3 residues: CASSTDRAQGISGYTF. Written as DNA, the CDR3 is TGTGCCAGCAGCACAGACAGGGCACAGGGGATATCTGGCTACACCTTC.

The chain links TRBV10-1 to TRBJ1-1; no firm D call. Trimming took 1 base from V and 3 from J, leaving 6 bases between them. The CDR3 contains 13 residues. The germline gives CDR1 WNHNN, CDR2 SYGVQD (reference sequence). CDR3 nucleotides: TGCGCCAGCAGTGAGTACGGGGACACTGAAGCTTTCTTT. Encoded protein: CASSEYGDTEAFF.